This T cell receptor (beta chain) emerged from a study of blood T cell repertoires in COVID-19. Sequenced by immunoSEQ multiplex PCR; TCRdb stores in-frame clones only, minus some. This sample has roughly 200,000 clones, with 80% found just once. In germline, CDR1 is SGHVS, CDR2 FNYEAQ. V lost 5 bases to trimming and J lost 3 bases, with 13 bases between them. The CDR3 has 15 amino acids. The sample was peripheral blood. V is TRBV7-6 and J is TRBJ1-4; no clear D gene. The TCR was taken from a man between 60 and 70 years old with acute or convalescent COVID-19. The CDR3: CASSEGTDSNEKLFF. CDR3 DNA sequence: TGTGCCAGCAGCGAGGGAACGGATTCTAATGAAAAACTGTTTTTT.